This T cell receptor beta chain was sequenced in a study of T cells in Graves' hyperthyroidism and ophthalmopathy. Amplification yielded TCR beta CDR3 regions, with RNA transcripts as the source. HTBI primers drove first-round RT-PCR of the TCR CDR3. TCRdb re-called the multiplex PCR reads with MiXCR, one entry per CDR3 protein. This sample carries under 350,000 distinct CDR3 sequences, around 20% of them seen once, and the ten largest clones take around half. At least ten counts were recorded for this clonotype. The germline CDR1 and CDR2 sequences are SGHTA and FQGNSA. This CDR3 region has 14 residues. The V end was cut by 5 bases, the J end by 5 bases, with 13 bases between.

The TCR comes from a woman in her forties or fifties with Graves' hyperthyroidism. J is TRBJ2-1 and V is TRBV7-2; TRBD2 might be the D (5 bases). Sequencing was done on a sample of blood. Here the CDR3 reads CASSRTSTHNEQFF. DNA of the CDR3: TGTGCCAGCAGCCGGACTTCGACCCACAATGAGCAGTTCTTC.